These T cell receptor beta chains were read from a single sample in a study of blood T cell repertoires in COVID-19. Profiled with immunoSEQ multiplex PCR; TCRdb holds only in-frame clones, not every one. The top ten hold 7.5% to 10% of the sample, which has around 180,000 clones, about 82% seen once. The specimen was PBMCs or T cells enriched from blood (not recorded which). These receptors were taken from a woman aged 25 to 45 who had recovered from COVID-19. Both conserved end residues are part of each CDR3. The order of the fields is CDR3 protein, CDR3 DNA, J gene, V gene, D gene, clone size. The D gene is left open where the match is weak. Clone size is not always given. Where it is, it says once, few, many or a class for expanded clones.

cdr3_aa: CASRPGPWDRGPNEQYF
cdr3_nt: TGTGCCAGCAGGCCTGGACCCTGGGACAGGGGACCCAACGAGCAGTACTTC
j_call: TRBJ2-7
v_call: TRBV28
d_call: TRBD1
clone_size: NA

cdr3_aa: CASSPSFGGLVYEQYF
cdr3_nt: TGTGCCAGCAGTCCATCCTTTGGGGGACTAGTATACGAGCAGTACTTC
j_call: TRBJ2-7
v_call: TRBV27
d_call: TRBD2
clone_size: NA

cdr3_aa: CASSFVVQGDSLFTGELFF
cdr3_nt: TGCGCCAGCAGCTTTGTGGTTCAAGGAGACTCCCTCTTCACCGGCGAGCTGTTTTTT
j_call: TRBJ2-2
v_call: TRBV5-1
d_call: NA
clone_size: NA

cdr3_aa: CASGARRSGELFF
cdr3_nt: TGTGCCAGCGGCGCTAGGCGATCCGGGGAGCTGTTTTTT
j_call: TRBJ2-2
v_call: TRBV6-5
d_call: NA
clone_size: NA

cdr3_aa: CASSLGAPYYEQYF
cdr3_nt: TGTGCCAGCAGTTTAGGGGCACCCTACTACGAGCAGTACTTC
j_call: TRBJ2-7
v_call: TRBV27
d_call: NA
clone_size: few

cdr3_aa: CASSSVGTSGEQYF
cdr3_nt: TGTGCCAGTAGTTCGGTCGGGACTAGCGGCGAGCAGTACTTC
j_call: TRBJ2-7
v_call: TRBV19
d_call: TRBD2
clone_size: NA

cdr3_aa: CASSIGGQEQFF
cdr3_nt: TGTGCCAGCAGCATAGGAGGCCAGGAGCAGTTCTTC
j_call: TRBJ2-1
v_call: TRBV9
d_call: NA
clone_size: NA

cdr3_aa: CATSETDRGIYSQPQHF
cdr3_nt: TGTGCCACCAGTGAGACGGACAGGGGAATCTATAGTCAGCCCCAGCATTTT
j_call: TRBJ1-5
v_call: TRBV24-1
d_call: TRBD1
clone_size: NA

cdr3_aa: CSVAGTGLYGYTF
cdr3_nt: TGCAGCGTCGCCGGGACAGGCCTTTATGGCTACACCTTC
j_call: TRBJ1-2
v_call: TRBV29-1
d_call: TRBD1
clone_size: NA

cdr3_aa: CASSQEGTPASRREQYF
cdr3_nt: TGCGCCAGCAGCCAAGAAGGGACTCCCGCCTCCCGTCGCGAGCAGTACTTC
j_call: TRBJ2-7
v_call: TRBV4-1
d_call: NA
clone_size: NA

cdr3_aa: CASSTAGGRAPEQFF
cdr3_nt: TGTGCCAGCAGCACCGCCGGCGGGAGGGCCCCTGAGCAGTTCTTC
j_call: TRBJ2-1
v_call: TRBV7-2
d_call: TRBD2
clone_size: once

cdr3_aa: CASKGWTDYNSPLHF
cdr3_nt: TGTGCCAGCAAGGGGTGGACGGATTATAATTCACCCCTCCACTTT
j_call: TRBJ1-6
v_call: TRBV27
d_call: NA
clone_size: NA

cdr3_aa: CASSPLLPTGEKLFF
cdr3_nt: TGTGCCAGCTCCCCCCTCCTGCCGACAGGGGAAAAACTGTTTTTT
j_call: TRBJ1-4
v_call: TRBV2
d_call: TRBD1
clone_size: NA

cdr3_aa: CASSLFPATGELFF
cdr3_nt: TGTGCCAGCAGTTTATTTCCAGCGACCGGGGAGCTGTTTTTT
j_call: TRBJ2-2
v_call: TRBV27
d_call: NA
clone_size: NA

cdr3_aa: CASSSGQGGNTQYF
cdr3_nt: TGTGCCAGCAGCTCCGGACAGGGGGGGAATACGCAGTATTTT
j_call: TRBJ2-3
v_call: TRBV5-4
d_call: TRBD1
clone_size: once

cdr3_aa: CASSLGGFSNQPQHF
cdr3_nt: TGTGCCAGTAGTTTGGGAGGGTTCAGCAATCAGCCCCAGCATTTT
j_call: TRBJ1-5
v_call: TRBV19
d_call: NA
clone_size: NA

cdr3_aa: CSASSLRGSSGNTIYF
cdr3_nt: TGCAGTGCTAGTTCCTTAAGGGGTAGCTCTGGAAACACCATATATTTT
j_call: TRBJ1-3
v_call: TRBV20-1
d_call: NA
clone_size: NA

cdr3_aa: CASSEGGSASYEQYF
cdr3_nt: TGTGCCAGCAGCGAGGGCGGGAGCGCCTCCTACGAGCAGTACTTC
j_call: TRBJ2-7
v_call: TRBV2
d_call: TRBD2
clone_size: few

cdr3_aa: CASSLSGLEGYTF
cdr3_nt: TGTGCCAGCAGCTTATCCGGACTCGAGGGCTACACCTTC
j_call: TRBJ1-2
v_call: TRBV7-3
d_call: NA
clone_size: NA

cdr3_aa: CASSSGTGGGIGELFF
cdr3_nt: TGTGCCAGCAGTTCTGGGACAGGGGGCGGGATCGGGGAGCTGTTTTTT
j_call: TRBJ2-2
v_call: TRBV27
d_call: TRBD1
clone_size: NA

cdr3_aa: CASSSQGNTEAFF
cdr3_nt: TGTGCCAGCAGCTCACAGGGAAACACTGAAGCTTTCTTT
j_call: TRBJ1-1
v_call: TRBV11-1
d_call: NA
clone_size: once

cdr3_aa: CASSAGGVGQPQHF
cdr3_nt: TGCGCCAGCAGTGCAGGAGGGGTCGGGCAGCCCCAGCATTTT
j_call: TRBJ1-5
v_call: TRBV10-1
d_call: NA
clone_size: NA

cdr3_aa: CASSHPLGGSTF
cdr3_nt: TGCGCCAGCAGCCATCCCCTCGGGGGGTCCACCTTC
j_call: TRBJ1-2
v_call: TRBV4-1
d_call: NA
clone_size: NA

cdr3_aa: CASSGGSSYNEQFF
cdr3_nt: TGTGCCAGCAGCGGCGGGAGCTCCTACAATGAGCAGTTCTTC
j_call: TRBJ2-1
v_call: TRBV3-1/TRBV3-2
d_call: TRBD2
clone_size: NA

cdr3_aa: CASSPGEGPSARQGTQYF
cdr3_nt: TGTGCCAGCAGCCCAGGGGAGGGCCCCTCCGCCCGTCAAGGGACCCAGTACTTC
j_call: TRBJ2-5
v_call: TRBV11-3
d_call: NA
clone_size: NA

cdr3_aa: CSASGGQGNSPLHF
cdr3_nt: TGCAGTGCTAGTGGAGGACAGGGAAATTCACCCCTCCACTTT
j_call: TRBJ1-6
v_call: TRBV20-1
d_call: TRBD1
clone_size: NA

cdr3_aa: CASSSARREKETQYF
cdr3_nt: TGTGCCAGCAGCTCGGCCCGGCGGGAGAAGGAGACCCAGTACTTC
j_call: TRBJ2-5
v_call: TRBV11-1
d_call: TRBD2
clone_size: once

cdr3_aa: CASSPFFSGSSPLEQYF
cdr3_nt: TGTGCCAGCAGTCCATTCTTTAGCGGGAGTTCTCCCCTCGAGCAGTACTTC
j_call: TRBJ2-7
v_call: TRBV27
d_call: TRBD2
clone_size: NA

cdr3_aa: CASRRRQAHYF
cdr3_nt: TGTGCCAGCAGACGTAGACAGGCACATTACTTC
j_call: TRBJ2-7
v_call: TRBV28
d_call: NA
clone_size: once

cdr3_aa: CSVDLGQSGGTEAFF
cdr3_nt: TGCAGCGTTGACCTAGGACAGTCGGGGGGCACTGAAGCTTTCTTT
j_call: TRBJ1-1
v_call: TRBV29-1
d_call: NA
clone_size: NA

cdr3_aa: CASSKQTSGYEQYF
cdr3_nt: TGTGCCAGCAGTAAACAGACTAGCGGCTACGAGCAGTACTTC
j_call: TRBJ2-7
v_call: TRBV6-5
d_call: TRBD2
clone_size: NA

cdr3_aa: CASSITPGRGWTTEAFF
cdr3_nt: TGTGCCAGTAGTATCACTCCGGGCAGGGGTTGGACCACTGAAGCTTTCTTT
j_call: TRBJ1-1
v_call: TRBV19
d_call: NA
clone_size: few

cdr3_aa: CASSRKWGGNEQFF
cdr3_nt: TGTGCCAGCAGCCGTAAGTGGGGCGGCAATGAGCAGTTCTTC
j_call: TRBJ2-1
v_call: TRBV3-1/TRBV3-2
d_call: NA
clone_size: NA

cdr3_aa: CASSPGGSYEQYF
cdr3_nt: TGCGCCAGCAGCCCGGGAGGATCGTACGAGCAGTACTTC
j_call: TRBJ2-7
v_call: TRBV5-1
d_call: TRBD2
clone_size: once

cdr3_aa: CASSRLDRRNTEAFF
cdr3_nt: TGTGCCAGCAGCCGCCTGGACAGACGGAACACTGAAGCTTTCTTT
j_call: TRBJ1-1
v_call: TRBV5-6
d_call: NA
clone_size: NA

cdr3_aa: CASSVGGSTNEKLFF
cdr3_nt: TGTGCCAGCAGCGTAGGGGGCTCGACTAATGAAAAACTGTTTTTT
j_call: TRBJ1-4
v_call: TRBV9
d_call: NA
clone_size: NA

cdr3_aa: CASSFSGSTEAFF
cdr3_nt: TGTGCCAGCAGCTTTAGTGGGAGTACTGAAGCTTTCTTT
j_call: TRBJ1-1
v_call: TRBV5-4
d_call: NA
clone_size: NA

cdr3_aa: CASSSATSGNTIYF
cdr3_nt: TGTGCCAGCAGTTCAGCTACTTCAGGGAACACCATATATTTT
j_call: TRBJ1-3
v_call: TRBV27
d_call: NA
clone_size: NA

cdr3_aa: CASRLTGTSPGELFF
cdr3_nt: TGTGCCAGCAGACTCACCGGGACAAGCCCCGGGGAGCTGTTTTTT
j_call: TRBJ2-2
v_call: TRBV27
d_call: NA
clone_size: NA

cdr3_aa: CASSFTGTGSRTPLHF
cdr3_nt: TGCGCCAGCAGCTTTACCGGGACAGGGTCAAGGACACCCCTCCACTTT
j_call: TRBJ1-6
v_call: TRBV5-1
d_call: TRBD1
clone_size: NA

cdr3_aa: CATSSGINYEQYF
cdr3_nt: TGTGCCACCTCTAGCGGTATAAACTACGAGCAGTACTTC
j_call: TRBJ2-7
v_call: TRBV6-5
d_call: TRBD2
clone_size: NA

cdr3_aa: CASRHRVKFF
cdr3_nt: TGTGCCAGCAGACACAGGGTAAAGTTCTTC
j_call: TRBJ2-1
v_call: TRBV25-1
d_call: NA
clone_size: NA